Shown below are 24 T cell receptor beta chains from a single sample sequenced in a study of graft-versus-host responses after intestinal transplantation. Repertoires were generated with immunoSEQ multiplex PCR, while TCRdb's copy carries only in-frame clones and drops some. The sample consists of roughly 38,000 clones, about 94% of them appearing once. The input for sequencing was PBMCs, taken 16 days after intestinal transplant. These TCRs come from a human patient who received an intestinal transplant, so some T cells may come from the graft donor.

V usage is TRBV19 and J usage is TRBJ1-1; D is possibly TRBD1 (5 bases). This CDR3 has 14 residues. V was pared by 5 bases and J by 1 base, with 11 bases between. Germline V gene lookup returns CDR1 LNHDA and CDR2 SQIVND (reference sequence). The CDR3 coding sequence is TGTGCCAGTAGTGCGGGACGGAAGAACACTGAAGCTTTCTTT. Translating gives CASSAGRKNTEAFF.

The chain joins TRBV28 to TRBJ2-7; TRBD1 matches 11 bases. The CDR3 has 15 residues. The V segment lost 1 base and the J segment 3 bases; nucleotides outside the gene matches: 2. The germline V gene has CDR1 MDHEN and CDR2 SYDVKM. The CDR3 loop reads CASSLSGQGVYEQYF. CDR3 sequence (DNA): TGTGCCAGCAGTTTATCGGGACAGGGGGTCTACGAGCAGTACTTC.

The chain links TRBV9 to TRBJ2-1, with 11 bases aligning to TRBD2. The CDR3 spans 20 residues. Germline CDR1 is SGDLS and CDR2 is YYNGEE. V was pared by 3 bases and J by 3 bases, with 17 bases of the junction left unmatched. CDR3 region: CASSAPAGGVAGGHYNEQFF. CDR3 nucleotides: TGTGCCAGCAGCGCCCCCGCGGGGGGTGTAGCGGGAGGGCACTACAATGAGCAGTTCTTC.

The table lists this clone with a count of one. The chain carries TRBV28 and TRBJ1-2; D is uncertain. Trimming took 4 bases from V and 4 from J, leaving 1 base between them. The CDR3 has 10 amino acids. The germline CDR1 and CDR2 sequences are MDHEN and SYDVKM. The CDR3 loop is CASSSYGYTF. CDR3 DNA: TGTGCCAGCAGTTCCTATGGCTACACCTTC.

V gene TRBV10-3 combines with J gene TRBJ2-6, with D tentatively TRBD1 or TRBD2 (7 bases each). The CDR3 consists of 16 residues. The germline V gene encodes CDR1 ENHRY and CDR2 SYGVKD. The germline V and J ends were trimmed by 8 bases and 0 bases, with 14 bases remaining between them. CDR3 DNA: TGTGCCATCTCGACAGGGACTAACTCTGGGGCCAACGTCCTGACTTTC. It encodes CAISTGTNSGANVLTF.

The CDR3 DNA reads TGTGCCAGCAGCGAAGGACAGGGGAGCACAGATACGCAGTATTTT. Translated: CASSEGQGSTDTQYF. V gene TRBV14 combines with J gene TRBJ2-3; 9 bases match TRBD1. CDR3 length: 15 amino acids. Germline V CDR1 and CDR2: SGHDN, FVKESK. V trimming: 5 bases; J trimming: 0 bases; junction bases outside the gene matches: 3.

The V call is TRBV11-3, the J call TRBJ2-1; D is perhaps TRBD2 (5 bases). V was cut by 2 bases and J by 4 bases, with 15 bases left in between. The CDR3 is 16 amino acids. The germline CDR1 and CDR2 sequences are SGHNT and YENEEA. CDR3 protein: CASSLYGGSGYNEQFF. DNA of the CDR3: TGTGCCAGCAGCTTATATGGTGGGAGTGGGTACAATGAGCAGTTCTTC.

The genes are TRBV6-6 and TRBJ2-7; 10 nucleotides match TRBD1. Germline CDR1 MNHNY, CDR2 SVGAGI (reference sequence). V shed 6 bases, J shed 2 bases, and the junction held 4 bases outside the gene matches. The CDR3 contains 14 residues. The chain's CDR3 is CASSRTGGPYEQYF. The DNA of the CDR3 is TGTGCCAGCAGCCGGACAGGGGGTCCCTACGAGCAGTACTTC.

The genes are TRBV27 and TRBJ2-7; D possibly corresponds to TRBD2 (5 bases). V was shortened by 0 bases and J by 0 bases, with 12 bases between the two germline ends. The germline gives CDR1 MNHEY, CDR2 SMNVEV (reference sequence). The CDR3 runs to 16 residues. DNA of the CDR3: TGTGCCAGCAGTTTATCCCGACTAACAAGCTCCTACGAGCAGTACTTC. Amino acids: CASSLSRLTSSYEQYF.

The chain carries TRBV9 and TRBJ2-4, with 10 bases that match TRBD2. The germline V gene has CDR1 SGDLS and CDR2 YYNGEE. V dropped 3 bases and J dropped 0; count of bases not matched to a gene: 0. This CDR3 has 15 residues. The CDR3 sequence: CASSGLAGAKNIQYF. CDR3 nucleotides: TGTGCCAGCAGCGGACTAGCGGGAGCCAAAAACATTCAGTACTTC.

As DNA, the CDR3 is TGTGCCAGCAGCGGGGGGGGCACTGAAGCTTTCTTT. This codes for CASSGGGTEAFF. The chain couples TRBV9 to TRBJ1-1, with D possibly TRBD1 on 5 matching bases. Trimming cost V 3 bases and J 4 bases, with 7 bases left between them. CDR3 length: 12 residues. CDR1 and CDR2 from the germline V gene are SGDLS and YYNGEE.

The genes are TRBV28 and TRBJ1-5; perhaps TRBD1 as D (6 bases). CDR1 is MDHEN and CDR2 is SYDVKM in the germline V gene. Trimming removed 3 bases from V and 4 bases from J, with 13 bases in between. The CDR3 is made up of 15 amino acids. The CDR3 region is CASSFQAGENQPQHF. The CDR3 DNA sequence: TGTGCCAGCAGTTTCCAGGCAGGGGAAAATCAGCCCCAGCATTTT. Full variable domain (remainder filled in from reference TRBV28 and TRBJ1-5): DVKVTQSSRYLVKRTGEKVFLECVQDMDHENMFWYRQDPGLGLRLIYFSYDVKMKEKGDIPEGYSVSREKKERFSLILESASTNQTSMYLCASSFQAGENQPQHFGDGTRLSIL.

The CDR3 is CASSPLLATRTDTQYF. The CDR3 coding sequence is TGTGCCAGTAGCCCACTACTAGCGACTCGCACAGATACGCAGTATTTT. The rearrangement uses TRBV19 and TRBJ2-3, with 7 positions matching TRBD2. Germline CDR1 reads LNHDA; CDR2 reads SQIVND (reference sequence). With V trimmed by 6 bases and J by 1 base, 10 bases remained unmatched. CDR3 length: 16 amino acids. Together with reference TRBV19 and TRBJ2-3, the CDR3 gives the full variable domain: DGGITQSPKYLFRKEGQNVTLSCEQNLNHDAMYWYRQDPGQGLRLIYYSQIVNDFQKGDIAEGYSVSREKKESFPLTVTSAQKNPTAFYLCASSPLLATRTDTQYFGPGTRLTVL.

The chain employs TRBV10-3 and TRBJ2-5; TRBD2 aligns across 7 bases. The length of the CDR3 is 15 residues. Germline assignment: CDR1 ENHRY and CDR2 SYGVKD. Trimming took 2 bases from V and 3 from J; bases not matched to a gene: 6. The CDR3: CAISEAGEGKETQYF. CDR3 DNA sequence: TGTGCCATCAGTGAGGCGGGAGAGGGCAAAGAGACCCAGTACTTC.

This clone was detected once. The J gene is TRBJ2-5, the V gene TRBV28; 7 positions agree with TRBD1. The closer fit of TRBJ2-7 to the DNA end suggests the J call may be wrong. The CDR3 consists of 18 residues. In germline, CDR1 is MDHEN, CDR2 SYDVKM. The CDR3 DNA reads as TGTGCCAGCAGTTTACCCCAGGGTGGTGACAGGGTGTTCTACGAGCAGTACTTC. Its protein is CASSLPQGGDRVFYEQYF.

The CDR3 region is CAWNVGGGRYNEQFF. CDR3 nucleotide sequence: TGTGCCTGGAATGTGGGAGGAGGAAGGTACAATGAGCAGTTCTTC. The chain is built from TRBV30 and TRBJ2-1, with D perhaps TRBD2 (6 bases). The length of the CDR3 is 15 residues. V shed 4 bases and J shed 4 bases, with 17 bases lying between them. Germline V CDR1 and CDR2: GTSNPN, SVGIG (reference sequence).

This clone was detected once. The chain employs TRBV4-1 and TRBJ2-1; 7 bases fit TRBD2. Per germline, CDR1 MGHRA and CDR2 YSYEKL. Trimming took 0 bases from V and 9 from J; bases not matched to a gene: 2. The CDR3 length is 13 residues. The CDR3 nucleotides are TGCGCCAGCAGCCAAGAAAGGGAGGGTGAGCAGTTCTTC. Translation: CASSQEREGEQFF.

This sequence joins TRBV2 and TRBJ1-3; D remains unclear. Per the germline V gene, CDR1 is SNHLY and CDR2 is FYNNEI. Trimming took 2 bases from V and 0 from J, leaving 14 bases between them. CDR3 length equals 17 residues. CDR3 sequence: CASSELNFGFSGNTIYF. For the CDR3, the DNA is TGTGCCAGCAGTGAACTTAACTTCGGGTTCTCTGGAAACACCATATATTTT.

This sequence joins TRBV5-1 and TRBJ2-2; D gene ambiguous. V was cut by 2 bases and J by 2 bases, with 10 bases left in between. This CDR3 has 15 amino acids. The germline V gene encodes CDR1 SGHRS and CDR2 YFSETQ. CDR3 sequence (DNA): TGCGCCAGCAGCTTCGTGCCCCGTAACACCGGGGAGCTGTTTTTT. Its translation: CASSFVPRNTGELFF.

The V call is TRBV4-3, the J call TRBJ2-1; 11 bases align to TRBD2. The V and J ends lost 0 bases and 1 base, in that order; junction bases with no gene match: 5. Germline V lookup: CDR1 LGHNA, CDR2 YSLEER. The CDR3 is 18 amino acids. The CDR3 nucleotides are TGCGCCAGCAGCCAAGATAGTATAGCGGGAGGGTCCTACAATGAGCAGTTCTTC. Translation: CASSQDSIAGGSYNEQFF.

The chain combines TRBV6-4 with TRBJ2-1; D is undetermined. Germline-derived CDR1 and CDR2 are MRHNA and SNTAGT. The V end lost 6 bases, the J end lost 2 bases, and 14 bases lay between the germline ends. There are 15 residues in the CDR3. The CDR3 region has the DNA TGTGCCAGCAGAGCCGATGCAGCACCCTACAATGAGCAGTTCTTC. This sequence encodes CASRADAAPYNEQFF.

The count of this clone is one. This chain connects TRBV19 to TRBJ2-5; 10 bases fit TRBD2. In germline, CDR1 is LNHDA, CDR2 SQIVND (reference sequence). This CDR3 region has 15 residues. V shed 5 bases, J shed 5 bases, and the junction held 8 bases outside the gene matches. In DNA, the CDR3 is TGTGCCAGTAGTGAAACTAGCGGGGCGTCGGAGACCCAGTACTTC. Translating gives CASSETSGASETQYF.

The rearrangement uses TRBV2 and TRBJ1-2, with TRBD1 matching over 9 bases. The CDR3 runs 14 residues. V gave up 6 bases and J gave up 8 bases; unmatched junction bases: 10. Germline V CDR1 and CDR2: SNHLY, FYNNEI. CDR3 residues: CASRSTGGAKGYTF. CDR3 nucleotide sequence: TGTGCCAGCAGATCAACAGGGGGCGCGAAGGGCTACACCTTC.

This chain links TRBV28 with TRBJ2-5, with 8 positions matching TRBD1. The V gene end was trimmed by 1 base and the J gene end by 1 base; junction bases not matched to a gene: 8. Germline V gives CDR1 MDHEN, CDR2 SYDVKM. The CDR3 covers 17 residues. Written as DNA, the CDR3 is TGTGCCAGCAGTTTATTCAGGGCAGGGGGCTCCCAAGAGACCCAGTACTTC. Translating gives CASSLFRAGGSQETQYF.